Each of the 20 T cell receptor beta chains below was sequenced from the same sample in a study of T cells in localized non-small cell lung cancer. Using immunoSEQ multiplex PCR, the repertoire was profiled, and TCRdb retains in-frame clones only, with some absent. This table holds fewer than 30,000 clones, less than 90% found once. Here the sequenced sample was peripheral blood, taken before any cancer treatment. The receptors shown here come from a female donor over 55 with stage II squamous cell lung carcinoma.

The gene calls are TRBV5-1 and TRBJ1-1; D not resolved. Germline V gene lookup returns CDR1 SGHRS and CDR2 YFSETQ. The CDR3 spans 12 residues. Between the trimmed V and J ends, which lost 1 base and 1 base, there was a span of 2 bases. CDR3 loop: CASSLKNTEAFF. The DNA of the CDR3 is TGCGCCAGCAGCTTGAAGAACACTGAAGCTTTCTTT. The whole variable domain, filled in from reference TRBV5-1 and TRBJ1-1, reads KAGVTQTPRYLIKTRGQQVTLSCSPISGHRSVSWYQQTPGQGLQFLFEYFSETQRNKGNFPGRFSGRQFSNSRSEMNVSTLELGDSALYLCASSLKNTEAFFGQGTRLTVV.

The sample holds a few counts of this clone. J is TRBJ1-2 and V is TRBV5-1, with 10 bases matching TRBD1. Germline V CDR1 and CDR2: SGHRS, YFSETQ. Trimming cost V 4 bases and J 0 bases; bases outside gene matches: 3. The CDR3 totals 15 residues. The CDR3 DNA sequence: TGCGCCAGCAGCAGGGACAGGGGTTCTAACTATGGCTACACCTTC. It is translated as CASSRDRGSNYGYTF.

V is TRBV18 and J is TRBJ1-1; no clear D. CDR3 length: 15 residues. The V gene lost 0 bases and the J gene lost 2 bases, with 10 bases spanning the gap. Germline lookup yields CDR1 KGHSH and CDR2 LQKENI. The CDR3 DNA follows: TGTGCCAGCTCACCACCGATCGCGGCTAACACTGAAGCTTTCTTT. It is translated as CASSPPIAANTEAFF.

V gene TRBV19 combines with J gene TRBJ2-7, with 9 bases aligning to TRBD1. V was clipped by 2 bases and J by 2 bases; unmatched bases: 7. Germline V gene data show CDR1 as LNHDA and CDR2 as SQIVND (reference sequence). The length of the CDR3 is 16 residues. The CDR3 spells CASSIRGTGLPYEQYF. The DNA of the CDR3 is TGTGCCAGTAGTATAAGAGGGACAGGGTTGCCCTACGAGCAGTACTTC. The entire variable domain, with the rest obtained from reference TRBV19 and TRBJ2-7, is as follows: DGGITQSPKYLFRKEGQNVTLSCEQNLNHDAMYWYRQDPGQGLRLIYYSQIVNDFQKGDIAEGYSVSREKKESFPLTVTSAQKNPTAFYLCASSIRGTGLPYEQYFGPGTRLTVT.

The rearrangement links TRBV11-2 to TRBJ1-2, with D possibly matching TRBD1 (6 bases). Germline V CDR1 and CDR2: SGHAT, FQNNGV. The CDR3 sequence is 15 residues long. V lost 0 bases to trimming and J lost 2 bases, with 10 bases between them. In DNA form, the CDR3 reads TGTGCCAGCAGCTTAGACCCCGGACAGAACTATGGCTACACCTTC. Translation gives CASSLDPGQNYGYTF.

This clone has just one count. The rearrangement links TRBV19 to TRBJ2-1, with TRBD2 identical over 10 bases. V shed 3 bases, J shed 5 bases, and the junction held 7 bases outside the gene matches. The germline V gene has CDR1 LNHDA and CDR2 SQIVND (reference sequence). The CDR3 has 16 residues. DNA for the CDR3: TGTGCCAGTAGTATTCCGGGACTAGCGAGAAACAATGAGCAGTTCTTC. This translates into CASSIPGLARNNEQFF.

This chain uses TRBV28 with TRBJ1-2; D possibly corresponds to TRBD1 (5 bases). The CDR3 covers 14 residues. CDR1 is MDHEN, CDR2 SYDVKM, per germline. V was clipped by 3 bases and J by 0 bases, with 8 bases between them. CDR3 residues: CASSLAGPNYGYTF. CDR3 bases: TGTGCCAGCAGTTTGGCAGGGCCTAACTATGGCTACACCTTC.

V usage is TRBV19 and J usage is TRBJ2-7; 8 nucleotides line up with TRBD1. Germline CDR1 and CDR2: LNHDA and SQIVND (reference sequence). Trimming at V came to 6 bases and at J to 2 bases, leaving 9 bases not matched to a gene. CDR3 length: 15 amino acids. The CDR3 coding sequence is TGTGCCAGTAGCGACAGGGGTTACTCTACCTACGAGCAGTACTTC. It yields the protein CASSDRGYSTYEQYF.

The chain has TRBV10-2 and TRBJ2-3; D gene unclear. The ends were cut back, 4 bases at V and 2 bases at J, with 7 bases in the middle. Germline CDR1 WSHSY, CDR2 SAAADI. The CDR3 totals 13 residues. CDR3 region: CASSATFTDTQYF. DNA for the CDR3: TGCGCCAGCAGTGCAACTTTCACAGATACGCAGTATTTT.

J is TRBJ1-6 and V is TRBV29-1; 7 bases map to TRBD1. This CDR3 has 12 amino acids. Germline V gene lookup returns CDR1 SQVTM and CDR2 ANQGSEA. The V segment lost 4 bases and the J segment 14 bases; nucleotides outside the gene matches: 8. The CDR3 here is CSVGAAGGSLHF. The CDR3 bases are TGCAGCGTTGGAGCGGCAGGGGGATCCCTCCACTTT.

The chain recombines TRBV7-3 with TRBJ1-1; 7 bases are shared with TRBD1. Looked up from germline, CDR1 is SGHTA and CDR2 is FQGTGA. This CDR3 spans 15 amino acids. V lost 5 bases and J lost 0; bases outside the gene matches: 6. CDR3 amino acids: CASSPSGQLNTEAFF. CDR3 nucleotides: TGTGCCAGCAGCCCCTCGGGACAGTTGAACACTGAAGCTTTCTTT.

This chain connects TRBV11-2 to TRBJ1-1; D call uncertain. CDR1 and CDR2 from the germline V gene are SGHAT and FQNNGV. V was shortened by 5 bases and J by 5 bases, with 6 bases between the two germline ends. This CDR3 contains 11 residues. The CDR3 DNA reads TGTGCCAGCAGCCAATGGACTGAAGCTTTCTTT. This sequence encodes CASSQWTEAFF.

The chain combines TRBV6-5 with TRBJ2-3; 8 bases fit TRBD1. This CDR3 has 15 amino acids. Germline CDR1 MNHEY, CDR2 SVGAGI. Trimming at V came to 10 bases and at J to 4 bases, leaving 13 bases not matched to a gene. Here the CDR3 DNA reads TGTGCCACCCGTGAGTCCGGACAGGGATCAGATACGCAGTATTTT. Its translation: CATRESGQGSDTQYF.

The rearrangement joins TRBV7-9 to TRBJ1-2, with a tentative D call TRBD1 (6 bases). The V and J ends lost 8 bases and 4 bases respectively, with 14 bases between them. The CDR3 extends over 13 amino acids. The germline V gene encodes CDR1 SEHNR and CDR2 FQNEAQ (reference sequence). The CDR3 nucleotides are TGTGCCAGCCTGGACAGTGGAGGCTATGGCTACACCTTC. Encoded protein: CASLDSGGYGYTF.

The chain uses TRBV7-3 and TRBJ2-3; D possibly matches TRBD1 or TRBD2 (5 bases each). The V and J ends lost 2 bases and 2 bases respectively, with 17 bases between them. This CDR3 has 17 residues. Per germline, CDR1 SGHTA and CDR2 FQGTGA. The CDR3 DNA reads as TGTGCCAGCAGCTTATGGCCCCCCGGGACCGTCACAGATACGCAGTATTTT. The encoded protein is CASSLWPPGTVTDTQYF.

The chain links TRBV18 to TRBJ2-7, with D tentatively TRBD2 (5 bases). Germline CDR1 and CDR2: KGHSH and LQKENI. The CDR3 is made up of 15 amino acids. The germline V and J ends were trimmed by 6 bases and 2 bases, with 17 bases remaining between them. This chain's CDR3 is CASSRTDKPPYEQYF. CDR3 coding DNA: TGTGCCAGCTCGCGGACTGATAAACCTCCCTACGAGCAGTACTTC. The complete variable domain, with remaining parts taken from reference TRBV18 and TRBJ2-7, reads NAGVMQNPRHLVRRRGQEARLRCSPMKGHSHVYWYRQLPEEGLKFMVYLQKENIIDESGMPKERFSAEFPKEGPSILRIQQVVRGDSAAYFCASSRTDKPPYEQYFGPGTRLTVT.

This clone was counted once. V usage is TRBV19 and J usage is TRBJ1-5; TRBD1 matches 7 bases. This CDR3 comprises 16 residues. Trimming at V came to 6 bases and at J to 2 bases, leaving 10 bases not matched to a gene. The germline CDR1 and CDR2 sequences are LNHDA and SQIVND (reference sequence). The CDR3 reads CASSPTGLDGNQPQHF. In DNA form, the CDR3 reads TGTGCCAGTAGCCCGACAGGGTTGGATGGCAATCAGCCCCAGCATTTT.

The chain joins TRBV10-3 to TRBJ2-3, with TRBD2 as a possible D gene (7 bases). Germline V CDR1 and CDR2: ENHRY, SYGVKD. This CDR3 is 13 amino acids long. Trimming cost V 10 bases and J 4 bases, with 15 bases left between them. CDR3 loop: CATYGGPSDTQYF. In DNA form, the CDR3 reads TGTGCCACGTACGGGGGGCCCTCAGATACGCAGTATTTT.

The chain employs TRBV20-1 and TRBJ1-2, with a possible D match to TRBD1 (5 bases). The germline V gene encodes CDR1 DFQATT and CDR2 SNEGSKA (reference sequence). V lost 8 bases, J lost 7 bases, and 14 bases lay in between. The CDR3 is 11 residues long. The CDR3 reads CSSEGEGGYTF. CDR3 in DNA: TGCAGTTCAGAAGGGGAGGGTGGCTACACCTTC.

The chain uses TRBV19 and TRBJ1-2, with D hard to call. V lost 4 bases, J lost 6 bases, and 12 bases lay in between. The CDR3 spans 13 residues. CDR1 is LNHDA and CDR2 is SQIVND in the germline V gene (reference sequence). The DNA for the CDR3 is TGTGCCAGTAGTACAACCATTTTTAATGGCTACACCTTC. This codes for CASSTTIFNGYTF. Using reference TRBV19 and TRBJ1-2 for the parts outside the CDR3, the full variable domain is DGGITQSPKYLFRKEGQNVTLSCEQNLNHDAMYWYRQDPGQGLRLIYYSQIVNDFQKGDIAEGYSVSREKKESFPLTVTSAQKNPTAFYLCASSTTIFNGYTFGSGTRLTVV.